This paragraph covers one T cell receptor beta chain sequence. These data come from a study of blood T cell repertoires in COVID-19. As for the study in general: Material from acute and convalescent COVID-19 was sourced from the United States, Italy and Spain.

Original handling: Cell counts per sample came from amplifying reference gene primers. Method: immunoSEQ multiplex PCR; TCRdb's copy keeps in-frame clones and lacks some. The V and J calls and clone size were taken over from that table, and D and trimming were inferred from the DNA. The sample contains around 150,000 clones, about 85% of which appear only once. There are 15 residues in the CDR3. The V end lost 3 bases, the J end lost 6 bases, and 12 bases lay between the germline ends. CDR1 is MRHNA, CDR2 SNTAGT, per germline. The clonotype comes from a woman aged 55 to 70 with active or convalescent COVID-19. The sequenced sample was peripheral blood. The genes are TRBV6-4 and TRBJ1-6; D is unclear. The CDR3 reads CASSEGRHPNSPLHF. CDR3 nucleotide sequence: TGTGCCAGCAGTGAGGGCCGACATCCTAATTCACCCCTCCACTTT.